Here is one T cell receptor beta chain with its context. These data come from a study of blood T cell repertoires in COVID-19. The wider study: T cells, B-cell-depleted T cells, or PBMCs provided the cDNA or gDNA that served as material.

The length of the CDR3 is 15 residues. CDR1 SGHNT and CDR2 YENEEA come from the germline V gene. Trimming removed 5 bases at V and 7 bases at J, with 21 bases between. As originally analysed: Amplified reference gene primers provided the basis for estimating nucleated cell counts. Assay used: immunoSEQ multiplex PCR; TCRdb lists only in-frame clones, some missing. The DNA gave D and trimming, while V, J and clone size come from that table. Counted here are about 65,000 clones, around four fifths occurring once; the ten biggest clones make up about 15%. Sequenced sample: peripheral blood. The TCR was taken from an elderly man with acute or convalescent COVID-19. The V gene is TRBV11-3, the J gene TRBJ2-7; the D gene is possibly TRBD1 (7 bases). The CDR3 DNA sequence: TGTGCCAGCAGCGAGCAGGGGGGTTCTATATGGGAGCAGTACTTC. It specifies CASSEQGGSIWEQYF. The full variable domain, in which reference TRBV11-3 and TRBJ2-7 provide the parts outside the CDR3, is EAGVVQSPRYKIIEKKQPVAFWCNPISGHNTLYWYLQNLGQGPELLIRYENEEAVDDSQLPKDRFSAERLKGVDSTLKIQPAELGDSAVYLCASSEQGGSIWEQYFGPGTRLTVT.